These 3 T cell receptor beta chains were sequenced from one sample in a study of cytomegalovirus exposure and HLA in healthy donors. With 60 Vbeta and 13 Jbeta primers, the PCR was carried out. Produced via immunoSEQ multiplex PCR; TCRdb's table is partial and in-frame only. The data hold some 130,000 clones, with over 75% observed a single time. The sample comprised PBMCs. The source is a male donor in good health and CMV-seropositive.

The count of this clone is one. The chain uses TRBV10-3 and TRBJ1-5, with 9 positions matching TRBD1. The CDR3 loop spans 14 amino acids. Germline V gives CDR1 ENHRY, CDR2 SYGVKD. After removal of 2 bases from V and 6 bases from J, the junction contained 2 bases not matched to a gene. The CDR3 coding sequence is TGTGCCATCAGTGAGGTGACAGGGGGTCAGCCCCAGCATTTT. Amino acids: CAISEVTGGQPQHF.

CDR3 sequence: CASSIARGSYNEQFF. CDR3 in DNA: TGTGCCAGTAGTATCGCCCGGGGCTCCTACAATGAGCAGTTCTTC. The V gene is TRBV19, the J gene TRBJ2-1, with D possibly TRBD2 on 5 matching bases. The V gene's germline CDR1 is LNHDA and CDR2 SQIVND (reference sequence). This CDR3 is built from 15 residues. Trimming took off 3 bases at V and 0 bases at J, with 9 bases between the two ends.

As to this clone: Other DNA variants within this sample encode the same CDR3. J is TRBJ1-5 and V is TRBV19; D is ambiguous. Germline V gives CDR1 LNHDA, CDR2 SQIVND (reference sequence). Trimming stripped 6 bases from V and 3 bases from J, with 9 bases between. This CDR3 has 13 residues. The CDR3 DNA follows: TGTGCCAGTAGCATCGGGGACAATCAGCCCCAGCATTTT. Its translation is CASSIGDNQPQHF. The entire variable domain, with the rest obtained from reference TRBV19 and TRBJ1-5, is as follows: DGGITQSPKYLFRKEGQNVTLSCEQNLNHDAMYWYRQDPGQGLRLIYYSQIVNDFQKGDIAEGYSVSREKKESFPLTVTSAQKNPTAFYLCASSIGDNQPQHFGDGTRLSIL.